Presented here are 13 T cell receptor beta chains from one specimen sequenced in a study of neurological immune-mediated disorders. TCRdb fed the 5' RACE reads into MiXCR, producing one record per CDR3 protein. The sample holds 40,000 or so distinct CDR3 sequences, 4.8% seen once. Material for sequencing was CD4+ T cells from blood. These receptors were obtained from a man aged 18 to 29 in good health.

This clonotype was seen repeatedly, ten times or more. The chain has TRBV5-1 and TRBJ2-5; D is uncertain. Trimming left V 1 base short and J 5 bases short, with 15 bases between. The CDR3 consists of 15 residues. The germline V gene has CDR1 SGHRS and CDR2 YFSETQ. CDR3 DNA sequence: TGCGCCAGCAGCTTGAGAAGTGGAAAATCCGAGACCCAGTACTTC. Encoded protein: CASSLRSGKSETQYF.

This clonotype was picked up many times. The chain carries TRBV14 and TRBJ2-3; D may be TRBD1 (5 bases). V lost 6 bases and J lost 5, with 9 bases in between. Germline values: CDR1 SGHDN, CDR2 FVKESK. The CDR3 is 12 amino acids. Here the CDR3 DNA reads TGTGCCAGCAGATCGACAGAAGATACGCAGTATTTT. This sequence encodes CASRSTEDTQYF.

This clonotype was found many times. The chain carries TRBV7-2 and TRBJ1-2, with no clear D. Germline-derived CDR1 and CDR2 are SGHTA and FQGNSA. This CDR3 is built from 13 residues. Trimming took off 4 bases at V and 8 bases at J, with 14 bases between the two ends. This CDR3 is CASSSKTLGGYTF. In DNA, the CDR3 is TGTGCCAGCAGCTCAAAGACTCTGGGGGGCTACACCTTC.

This clonotype came up many times. The CDR3 sequence is CSAKEGGGGEEQYF. CDR3 DNA sequence: TGCAGTGCCAAAGAAGGTGGCGGGGGGGAAGAGCAGTACTTC. The chain is built from TRBV20-1 and TRBJ2-7, with 9 bases lining up with TRBD2. In germline, CDR1 is DFQATT, CDR2 SNEGSKA (reference sequence). Germline trimming cut 6 bases from V and 7 bases from J; bases unmatched to any gene: 13. This CDR3 comprises 14 residues.

This clonotype was detected many times. The V and J genes are TRBV10-2 and TRBJ1-2; D is unresolved. The V end lost 4 bases, the J end lost 7 bases, and 19 bases lay between the germline ends. Germline-derived CDR1 and CDR2 are WSHSY and SAAADI. The length of the CDR3 is 15 residues. The CDR3 spells CASSVAPPVRSGYTF. CDR3 nucleotides: TGCGCCAGCAGTGTAGCTCCCCCCGTCCGGTCTGGCTACACCTTC.

This clonotype has ten or more counts. The chain is built from TRBV5-1 and TRBJ1-1, with no clear D. The V end lost 1 base, the J end lost 0 bases, and 10 bases lay between the germline ends. This CDR3 spans 15 amino acids. The V gene's germline CDR1 is SGHRS and CDR2 YFSETQ. The CDR3: CASSLQAGMNTEAFF. The DNA of the CDR3 is TGCGCCAGCAGCTTGCAGGCAGGTATGAACACTGAAGCTTTCTTT.

This clonotype appeared many times. The genes are TRBV12-3 or TRBV12-4 and TRBJ1-5, with 11 bases fitting TRBD1. This CDR3 is 19 amino acids long. V shed 6 bases, J shed 0 bases, and the junction held 13 bases outside the gene matches. CDR3 loop: CASRRDRGVPSYSNQPQHF. DNA for the CDR3: TGTGCCAGCAGGCGGGACAGGGGGGTCCCCTCTTATAGCAATCAGCCCCAGCATTTT.

In this sample, this clonotype turned up many times. The V and J genes are TRBV20-1 and TRBJ2-3; TRBD2 aligns across 8 bases. The V gene end was trimmed by 5 bases and the J gene end by 4 bases; junction bases not matched to a gene: 11. The CDR3 is made up of 15 amino acids. Per the germline V gene, CDR1 is DFQATT and CDR2 is SNEGSKA (reference sequence). The CDR3 DNA reads TGCAGTGCTGACCCTTGGACTAGCAGGGCAGATACGCAGTATTTT. As protein: CSADPWTSRADTQYF.

The table lists this clonotype with many counts. This chain uses TRBV7-2 with TRBJ2-1; 10 positions agree with TRBD2. This CDR3 region has 16 residues. Trimming removed 1 base from V and 8 bases from J; junction bases left unmatched: 8. Germline V CDR1 and CDR2: SGHTA, FQGNSA. The CDR3 bases are TGTGCCAGCAGCTTAGGGGGAGCGGGGGGGCGTCATGAGCAGTTCTTC. Protein product: CASSLGGAGGRHEQFF. Using reference TRBV7-2 and TRBJ2-1 for the parts outside the CDR3, the full variable domain is GAGVSQSPSNKVTEKGKDVELRCDPISGHTALYWYRQSLGQGLEFLIYFQGNSAPDKSGLPSDRFSAERTGGSVSTLTIQRTQQEDSAVYLCASSLGGAGGRHEQFFGPGTRLTVL.

This clonotype was detected many times. CDR3 coding DNA: TGCGCCAGCAGCTTGGGACAGACAGATACGCAGTATTTT. It yields the protein CASSLGQTDTQYF. The V gene is TRBV5-1, the J gene TRBJ2-3, with TRBD1 as a possible D gene (5 bases). The germline V and J ends were trimmed by 0 bases and 3 bases, with 5 bases remaining between them. The CDR3 extends over 13 amino acids. The V gene's germline CDR1 is SGHRS and CDR2 YFSETQ.

The table lists this clonotype with many counts. This chain links TRBV20-1 with TRBJ1-1; 8 bases map to TRBD1. V was clipped by 3 bases and J by 4 bases; unmatched bases: 10. Germline CDR1 reads DFQATT; CDR2 reads SNEGSKA (reference sequence). CDR3 length equals 15 residues. This chain's CDR3 is CSASRTGPPRTEAFF. The CDR3 DNA is TGCAGTGCTAGTCGGACAGGGCCTCCGCGCACTGAAGCTTTCTTT.

This clonotype was recorded many times. The V call is TRBV9, the J call TRBJ2-5; no firm D call. The CDR3 runs 15 residues. V lost 2 bases, J lost 0 bases, and 11 bases lay in between. In germline, CDR1 is SGDLS, CDR2 YYNGEE. The DNA of the CDR3 is TGTGCCAGCAGCGTTCAAGGGATACACCAAGAGACCCAGTACTTC. Translation: CASSVQGIHQETQYF.

This clonotype was recorded at least ten times. This chain joins TRBV6-5 and TRBJ2-7, with 10 bases matching TRBD1. Germline CDR1 reads MNHEY; CDR2 reads SVGAGI. The trim removed 6 bases at V and 4 bases at J, leaving 9 bases unmatched. There are 15 residues in the CDR3. CDR3 nucleotides: TGTGCCAGCAGACCCCGACAGGGGGCCTGGTACGAGCAGTACTTC. Translation: CASRPRQGAWYEQYF.